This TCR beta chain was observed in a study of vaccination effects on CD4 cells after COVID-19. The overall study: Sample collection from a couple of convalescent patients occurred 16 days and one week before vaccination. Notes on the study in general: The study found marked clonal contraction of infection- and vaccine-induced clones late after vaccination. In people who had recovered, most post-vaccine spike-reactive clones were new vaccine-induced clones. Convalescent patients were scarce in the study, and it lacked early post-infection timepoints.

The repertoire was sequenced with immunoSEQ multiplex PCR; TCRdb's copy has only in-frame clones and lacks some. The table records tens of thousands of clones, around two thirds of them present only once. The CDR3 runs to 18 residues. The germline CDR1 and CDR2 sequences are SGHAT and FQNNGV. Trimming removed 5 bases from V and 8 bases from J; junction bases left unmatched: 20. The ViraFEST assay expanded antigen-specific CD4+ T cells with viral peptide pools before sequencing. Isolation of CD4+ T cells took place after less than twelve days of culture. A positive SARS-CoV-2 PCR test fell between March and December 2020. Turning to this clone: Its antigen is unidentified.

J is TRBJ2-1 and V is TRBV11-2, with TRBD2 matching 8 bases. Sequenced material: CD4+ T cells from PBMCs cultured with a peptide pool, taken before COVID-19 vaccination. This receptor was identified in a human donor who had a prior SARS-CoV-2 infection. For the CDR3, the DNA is TGTGCCAGCAGCCCAAGGGGACTAGTGGACCCCTGGTCCCATGAGCAGTTCTTC. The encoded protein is CASSPRGLVDPWSHEQFF.